This is a list of T cell receptor beta chains from one sample in a study of blood T cells in healthy people across ages. TCRdb called the 5' RACE reads again in MiXCR, with one record for every CDR3 protein. The sample includes about a million distinct CDR3 sequences, under 50% of them seen just once. The sample consisted of blood. The receptors were sampled from a man aged 25-40 years in good health. CDR3s include the opening cysteine and the closing phenylalanine or tryptophan. The order of the fields is J gene, V gene, clone size, D gene, CDR3 DNA, CDR3 protein. D genes are given only for firm matches. Rows may omit the clone size; those that give it use once, few, many or a size class.

>TRBJ2-7|TRBV6-5|many|.
TGTGCCAGCAGTTACTCGACAGACGGAGGTTCCTACGAGCAGTACTTC
CASSYSTDGGSYEQYF
>TRBJ2-1|TRBV20-1|.|.
TGCAGTGCTCCCCTTGTGCGGGGCTACAATGAGCAGTTCTTC
CSAPLVRGYNEQFF
>TRBJ2-3|TRBV20-1|.|.
TGCAGTGCTAGGGGCCCTCCTAGCACAGATATGCAGTATTTT
CSARGPPSTDMQYF
>TRBJ1-4|TRBV7-2|.|.
TGTGCCAGCAGCTTTGGGGTCCAGGGTGAAAAACTGTTTTTT
CASSFGVQGEKLFF
>TRBJ2-6|TRBV4-2|.|.
TGTGCCAGCAGCCCCAGGACGAGACAGGCGAGATCTGGGGCCAACGTCCTGACTTTC
CASSPRTRQARSGANVLTF
>TRBJ2-1|TRBV5-1|.|TRBD1
TGCGCCAGCAGCTCATCGACAGGGGGCTACAATGAGCAGTTCTTC
CASSSSTGGYNEQFF
>TRBJ2-1|TRBV20-1|.|TRBD1
TGCAGTGCTAGAGATTCGACAGGGGGGAGCTCCTACAATGAGCAGTTCTTC
CSARDSTGGSSYNEQFF
>TRBJ1-2|TRBV29-1|many|.
TGCAGCGTTGAAGGCGGCAAACTCTATGGCTACACCTTC
CSVEGGKLYGYTF
>TRBJ2-2|TRBV15|.|.
TGTGCCACCAGCAGAGTTGGGGGCTTATATGCCGGGGAGCTGTTTTTT
CATSRVGGLYAGELFF
>TRBJ2-7|TRBV27|.|.
TGTGCCAGCGGGGGGATAGAAACGAGCTCCTACGAGCAGTACTTC
CASGGIETSSYEQYF
>TRBJ2-1|TRBV5-1|many|TRBD2
TGCGCCAGCAGCCCTAGCGGGGGCTACAATGAGCAGTTCTTC
CASSPSGGYNEQFF
>TRBJ2-5|TRBV12-3/TRBV12-4|few|.
TGTGCCAGCAGTCGAGACTGGCGGGCGGGGACCCAGTACTTC
CASSRDWRAGTQYF